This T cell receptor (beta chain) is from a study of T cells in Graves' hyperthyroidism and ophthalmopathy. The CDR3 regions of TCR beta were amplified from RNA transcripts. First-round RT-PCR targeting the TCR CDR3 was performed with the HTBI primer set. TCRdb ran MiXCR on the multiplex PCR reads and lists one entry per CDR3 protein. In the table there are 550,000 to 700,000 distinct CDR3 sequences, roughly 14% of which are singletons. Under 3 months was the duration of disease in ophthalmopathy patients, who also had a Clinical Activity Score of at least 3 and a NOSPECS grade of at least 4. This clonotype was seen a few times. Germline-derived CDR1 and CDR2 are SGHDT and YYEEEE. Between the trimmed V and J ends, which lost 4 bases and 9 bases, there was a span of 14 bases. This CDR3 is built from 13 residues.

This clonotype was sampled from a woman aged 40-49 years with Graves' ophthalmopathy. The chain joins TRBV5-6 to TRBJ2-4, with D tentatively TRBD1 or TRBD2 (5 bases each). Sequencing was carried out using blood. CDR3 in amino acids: CASSRGRIGIQYF. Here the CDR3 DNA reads TGTGCCAGCAGCCGGGGACGCATAGGCATTCAGTACTTC.